This TCR beta chain was captured in a study of CD8 T cells in Susac syndrome. Random hexamers primed reverse transcription of about 0.5 to 1 ug RNA. TCRdb ran MiXCR on the immunoSEQ multiplex PCR reads and lists one entry per CDR3 protein. The repertoire holds about 140,000 distinct CDR3 sequences, around 94% seen once, with 0.25% to 0.3% in the top ten. Trimming removed 0 bases from V and 8 bases from J, with 12 bases in between. Germline V lookup: CDR1 SGHNT, CDR2 YYREEE (reference sequence). The CDR3 runs to 14 residues. High-throughput TCR beta sequencing covered peripheral CD8+ and CD4+ T cells. Controls were healthy donors chosen to match patients in age and sex. Through negative isolation, CD4+ and CD8+ T cells were obtained, while TEMRA cells were enriched using FACS.

The TCR comes from a human donor in good health. Sequencing was done on a sample of CD8+ T cells from PBMCs. The chain couples TRBV5-4 to TRBJ2-1, with D hard to call. CDR3 DNA sequence: TGTGCCAGCAGCTTGGTGGCCCAAGAGGATGAGCAGTTCTTC. Translation: CASSLVAQEDEQFF.